This paragraph covers one T cell receptor beta chain sequence. What it recognizes is unknown. TCRdb's copy holds only in-frame clones and misses some; the assay was immunoSEQ multiplex PCR. The sample has tens of thousands of clones, 65% to 75% seen once. Viral peptide pools were used in the ViraFEST assay to expand antigen-specific CD4+ T cells, and sequencing came afterward. Cells that had been cultured for approximately ten days were the source of isolated CD4+ T cells. It was two doses of either the BNT162b2 or mRNA-1273 vaccine that participants received. These data originate in a study of vaccination effects on CD4 cells after COVID-19. Trimming removed 2 bases from V and 2 bases from J, with 14 bases in between. This CDR3 is 15 amino acids long. The V gene's germline CDR1 is SGHDT and CDR2 YYEEEE.

The sequencing here drew on CD4+ T cells from PBMCs cultured with HCoV-OC43 spike peptides, taken after COVID-19 vaccination. Indicated subset: HCoV-OC43 spike overlapping peptide pool stimulation. The V call is TRBV5-6, the J call TRBJ2-7; the D gene is possibly TRBD2 (5 bases). The receptor comes from a human donor who received a COVID-19 vaccine. The CDR3 DNA reads as TGTGCCAGCAGCTTTGTTTCGGGATTCACCTACGAGCAGTACTTC. This sequence encodes CASSFVSGFTYEQYF.